This T cell receptor beta chain was sequenced during a study of blood T cell repertoires in COVID-19. Repertoires were generated with immunoSEQ multiplex PCR, while TCRdb's copy carries only in-frame clones and drops some. The sample has tens of thousands of clones, around 84% seen once. The sample consisted of peripheral blood. The receptor comes from a man aged 45-65 years with active COVID-19.

In DNA form, the CDR3 reads TGTGCCACCCGGGCGAGCGGGAGACCAGATACGCAGTATTTT. It yields the protein CATRASGRPDTQYF. V is TRBV15 and J is TRBJ2-3; 8 bases line up with TRBD2. Germline lookup yields CDR1 LNHNV and CDR2 YYDKDF (reference sequence). With 8 bases clipped from V and 4 bases from J, the junction kept 8 bases outside the gene matches. This CDR3 has 14 amino acids.